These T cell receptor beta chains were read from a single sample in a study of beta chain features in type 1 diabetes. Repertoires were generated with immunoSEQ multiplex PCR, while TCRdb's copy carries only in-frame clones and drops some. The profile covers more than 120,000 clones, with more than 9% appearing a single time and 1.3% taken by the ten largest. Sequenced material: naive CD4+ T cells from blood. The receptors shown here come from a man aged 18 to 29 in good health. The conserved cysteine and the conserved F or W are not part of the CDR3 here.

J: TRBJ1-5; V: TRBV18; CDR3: ASSPLFRLGSNQPQH
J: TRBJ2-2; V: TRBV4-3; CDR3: ASSQGPGGPPGELF
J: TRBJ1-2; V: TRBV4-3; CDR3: ASSQWTGGGYGYT
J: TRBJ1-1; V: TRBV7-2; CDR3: ASSLVPGAPNTEAF
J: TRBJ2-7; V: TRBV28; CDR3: ASSSTHSEQY
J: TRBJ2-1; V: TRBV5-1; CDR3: ASSLGANNEQF
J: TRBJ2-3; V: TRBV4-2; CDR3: ASSQNLAGRDTQY
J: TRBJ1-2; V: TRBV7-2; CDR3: ASSLPLGQGYRRYGYT
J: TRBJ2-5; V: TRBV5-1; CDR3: ASSSPGPRGETQY
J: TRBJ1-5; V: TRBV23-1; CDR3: ASSRSETDNQPQH
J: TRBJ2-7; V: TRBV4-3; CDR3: ASSQDWPSYEQY
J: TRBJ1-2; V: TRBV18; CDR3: ASSPGTGLYGYT
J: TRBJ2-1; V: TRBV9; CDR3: ASSVAGFNNEQF
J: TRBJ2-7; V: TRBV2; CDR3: ASSASDRGSYEQY
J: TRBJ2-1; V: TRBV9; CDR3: ASSVAGGPNEQF
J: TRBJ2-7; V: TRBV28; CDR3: ASSLGGAGWEQY
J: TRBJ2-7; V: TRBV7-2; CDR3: ASTLSTGGTYYEQY
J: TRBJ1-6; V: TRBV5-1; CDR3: ASSFSWTGGYNSPLH
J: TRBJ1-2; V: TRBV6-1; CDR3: ASSEARRQVVNYGYT
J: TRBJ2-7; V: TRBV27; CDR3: ASSYQVSSYEQY
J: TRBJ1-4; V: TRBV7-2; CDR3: ASTQQGNEKLF
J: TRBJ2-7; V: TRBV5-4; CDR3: ASSFVAGKGNYEQY
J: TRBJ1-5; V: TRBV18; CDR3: ASSPTGDGQPQH
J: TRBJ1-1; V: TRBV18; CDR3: ASSPGATTQAF
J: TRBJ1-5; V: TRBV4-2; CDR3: ASSQGGGQGNQPQH
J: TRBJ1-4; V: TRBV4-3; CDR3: ASSQDTGGNEKLF
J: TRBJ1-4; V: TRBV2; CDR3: ASSGPGQGFEKLF
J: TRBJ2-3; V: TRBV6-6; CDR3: ASSYAGTDTQY
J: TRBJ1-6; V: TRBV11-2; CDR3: ASSLRGNNSPLH
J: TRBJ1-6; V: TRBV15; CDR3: ATSPSGGPNSPLH
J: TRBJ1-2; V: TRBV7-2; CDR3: ASSLVPLEINYGYT
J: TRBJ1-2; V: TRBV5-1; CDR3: ASSDAGTGNYGYT
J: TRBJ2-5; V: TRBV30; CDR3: AWAGGIQETQY
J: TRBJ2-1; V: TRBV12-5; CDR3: ASGLGGDDEQF
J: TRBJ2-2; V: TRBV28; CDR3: ASSLWLASTGELF
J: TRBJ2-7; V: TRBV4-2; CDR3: ASSQGGTAGYEQY
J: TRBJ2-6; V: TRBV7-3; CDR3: ASSLLVSGANVLT
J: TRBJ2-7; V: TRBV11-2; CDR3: ASSLMRSEQY
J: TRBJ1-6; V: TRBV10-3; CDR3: AISESERQGPLH
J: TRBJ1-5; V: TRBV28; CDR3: ASTAGQGVDSNQPQH
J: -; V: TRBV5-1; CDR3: ASSRGGQGYEQY
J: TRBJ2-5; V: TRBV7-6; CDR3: ASSLGQGGQETQY
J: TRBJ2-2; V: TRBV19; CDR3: ASSSRTGQGGELF
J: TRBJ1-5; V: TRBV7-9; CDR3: ASSRDRDQPQH
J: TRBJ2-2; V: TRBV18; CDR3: ASSPGQGARTGELF
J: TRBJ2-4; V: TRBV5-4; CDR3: ASSLGTSGGANIQY
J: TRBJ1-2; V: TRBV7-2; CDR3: ASTNSVTIYT